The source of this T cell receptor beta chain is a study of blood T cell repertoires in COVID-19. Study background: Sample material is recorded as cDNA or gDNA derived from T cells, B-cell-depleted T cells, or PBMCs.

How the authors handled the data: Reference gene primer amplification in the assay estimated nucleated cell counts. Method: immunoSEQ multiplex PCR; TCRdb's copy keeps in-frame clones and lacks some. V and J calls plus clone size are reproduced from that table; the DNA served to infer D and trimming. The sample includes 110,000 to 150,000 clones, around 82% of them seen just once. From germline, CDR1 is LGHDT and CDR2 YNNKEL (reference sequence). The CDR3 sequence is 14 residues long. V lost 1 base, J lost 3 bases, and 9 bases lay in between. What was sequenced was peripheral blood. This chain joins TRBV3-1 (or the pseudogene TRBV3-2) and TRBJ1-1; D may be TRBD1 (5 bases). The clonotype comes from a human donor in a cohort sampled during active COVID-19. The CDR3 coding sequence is TGTGCCAGCAGCCAAGGGGGGGGTGACACTGAAGCTTTCTTT. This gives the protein CASSQGGGDTEAFF.